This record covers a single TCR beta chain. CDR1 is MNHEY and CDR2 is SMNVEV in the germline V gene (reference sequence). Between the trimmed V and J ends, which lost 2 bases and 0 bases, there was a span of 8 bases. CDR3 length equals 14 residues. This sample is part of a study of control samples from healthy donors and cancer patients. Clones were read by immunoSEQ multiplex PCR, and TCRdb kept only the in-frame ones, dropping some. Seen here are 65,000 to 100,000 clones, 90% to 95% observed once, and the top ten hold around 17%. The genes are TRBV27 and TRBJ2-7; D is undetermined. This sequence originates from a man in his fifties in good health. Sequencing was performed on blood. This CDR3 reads CASSLRRSSYEQYF. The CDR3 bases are TGTGCCAGCAGTTTAAGGCGGAGCTCCTACGAGCAGTACTTC.